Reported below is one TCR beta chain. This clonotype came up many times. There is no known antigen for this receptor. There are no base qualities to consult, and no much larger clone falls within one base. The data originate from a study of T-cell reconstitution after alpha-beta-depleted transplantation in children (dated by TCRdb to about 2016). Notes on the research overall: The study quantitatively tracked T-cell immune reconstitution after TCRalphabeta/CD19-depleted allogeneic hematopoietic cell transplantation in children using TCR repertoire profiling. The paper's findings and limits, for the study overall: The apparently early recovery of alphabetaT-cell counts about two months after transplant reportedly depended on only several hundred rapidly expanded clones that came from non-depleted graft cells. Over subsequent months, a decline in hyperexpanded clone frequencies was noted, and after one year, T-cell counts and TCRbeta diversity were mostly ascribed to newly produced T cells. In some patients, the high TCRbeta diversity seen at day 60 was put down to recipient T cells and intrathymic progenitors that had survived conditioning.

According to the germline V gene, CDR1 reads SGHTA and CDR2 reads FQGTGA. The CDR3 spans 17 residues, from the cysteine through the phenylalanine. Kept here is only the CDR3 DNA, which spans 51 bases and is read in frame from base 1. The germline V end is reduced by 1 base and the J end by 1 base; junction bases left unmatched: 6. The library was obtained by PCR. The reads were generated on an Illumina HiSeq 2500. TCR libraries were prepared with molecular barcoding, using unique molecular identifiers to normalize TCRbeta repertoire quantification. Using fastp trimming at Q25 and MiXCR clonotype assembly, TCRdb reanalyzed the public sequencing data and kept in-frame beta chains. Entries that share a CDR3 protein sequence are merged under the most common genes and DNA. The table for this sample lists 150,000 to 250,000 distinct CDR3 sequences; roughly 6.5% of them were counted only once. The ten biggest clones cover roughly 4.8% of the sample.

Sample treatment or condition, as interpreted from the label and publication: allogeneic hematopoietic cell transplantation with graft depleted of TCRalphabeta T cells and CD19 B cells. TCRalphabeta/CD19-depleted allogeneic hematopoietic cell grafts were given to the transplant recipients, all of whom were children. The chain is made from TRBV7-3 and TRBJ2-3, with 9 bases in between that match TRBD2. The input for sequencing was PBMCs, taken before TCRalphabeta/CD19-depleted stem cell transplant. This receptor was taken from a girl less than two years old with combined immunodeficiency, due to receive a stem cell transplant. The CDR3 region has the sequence CASSLNEREARTDTQYF. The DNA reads TGTGCCAGCAGCTTAAACGAGCGGGAGGCCCGCACAGATACGCAGTATTTT.